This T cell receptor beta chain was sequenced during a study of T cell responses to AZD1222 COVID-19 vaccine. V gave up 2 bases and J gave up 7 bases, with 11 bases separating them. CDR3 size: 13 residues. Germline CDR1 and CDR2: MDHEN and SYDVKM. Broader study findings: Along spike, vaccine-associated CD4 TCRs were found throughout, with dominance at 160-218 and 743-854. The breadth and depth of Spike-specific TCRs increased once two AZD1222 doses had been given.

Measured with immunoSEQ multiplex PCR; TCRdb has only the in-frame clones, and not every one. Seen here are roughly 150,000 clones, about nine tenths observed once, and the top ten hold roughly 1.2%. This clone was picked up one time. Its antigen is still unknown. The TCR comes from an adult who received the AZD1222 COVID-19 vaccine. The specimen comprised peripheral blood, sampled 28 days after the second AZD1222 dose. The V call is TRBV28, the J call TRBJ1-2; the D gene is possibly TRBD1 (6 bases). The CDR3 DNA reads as TGTGCCAGCAGTTTACTGGGGGGCTTTGGCTACACCTTC. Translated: CASSLLGGFGYTF.